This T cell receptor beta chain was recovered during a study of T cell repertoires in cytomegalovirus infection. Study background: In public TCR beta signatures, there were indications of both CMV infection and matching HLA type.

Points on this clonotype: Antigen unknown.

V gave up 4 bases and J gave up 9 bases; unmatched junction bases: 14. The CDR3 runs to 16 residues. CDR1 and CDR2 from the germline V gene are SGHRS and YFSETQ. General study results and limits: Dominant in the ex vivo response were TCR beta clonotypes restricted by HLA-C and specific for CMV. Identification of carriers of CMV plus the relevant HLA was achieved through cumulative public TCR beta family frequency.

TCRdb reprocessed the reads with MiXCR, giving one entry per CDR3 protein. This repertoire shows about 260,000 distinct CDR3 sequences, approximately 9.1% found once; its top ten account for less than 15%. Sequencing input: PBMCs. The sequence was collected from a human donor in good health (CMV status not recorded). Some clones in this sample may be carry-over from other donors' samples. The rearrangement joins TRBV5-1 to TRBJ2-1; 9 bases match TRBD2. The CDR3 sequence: CASSPSVAGGPGEQFF. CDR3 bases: TGCGCCAGCAGCCCCTCCGTGGCGGGAGGGCCGGGTGAGCAGTTCTTC.